This T cell receptor (beta chain) was captured in a study of neurological immune-mediated disorders. Regarding this clonotype: Its cognate antigen is unknown.

TCRdb called the 5' RACE reads again in MiXCR, with one record for every CDR3 protein. In the table there are tens of thousands of distinct CDR3 sequences, about 13% of which are singletons. Sample time point: technical triplicate 1. General study points: HTLV-1-associated myelopathy had the most TCR clonal expansion, whereas multiple sclerosis had the least (lower than in healthy controls).

This CDR3 is 17 amino acids long. Germline assignment: CDR1 SGHTA and CDR2 FQGTGA. V dropped 5 bases and J dropped 7; count of bases not matched to a gene: 8. This rearrangement joins TRBV7-3 to TRBJ2-1; 16 bases are shared with TRBD2. The origin of this receptor is a female donor with HTLV-1-associated myelopathy (HAM/TSP). Sample: CD4+ T cells from blood. The CDR3 coding sequence is TGTGCCAGCAGCATTGGGACTAGCGGGAGGGGTTTAAATGAGCAGTTCTTC. Its protein product is CASSIGTSGRGLNEQFF.